This entry is about one T cell receptor beta chain. This sample is drawn from a study of blood T cell repertoires in COVID-19. Study context: Collection of acute and convalescent COVID-19 samples took place in the United States, Italy and Spain.

Per the original methods: How many nucleated cells were present was estimated from reference gene primer amplification. Assay: immunoSEQ multiplex PCR; the TCRdb copy retains only in-frame clones and omits some. D and trimming were read from the DNA, whereas the V and J calls and clone size are those reported in that table. The sample lists around 300,000 clones, roughly 90% occurring once. The CDR3 is 16 residues long. The trim removed 8 bases at V and 8 bases at J, leaving 12 bases unmatched. Germline V gene lookup returns CDR1 MDHEN and CDR2 SYDVKM. The sequence came from a woman aged 40 to 50 who had recovered from COVID-19. Sample: peripheral blood. V gene TRBV28 combines with J gene TRBJ2-1; TRBD2 agrees at 13 bases. The CDR3 protein is CASCRGGTSGIDEQFF. The DNA of the CDR3 is TGTGCCAGCTGTAGAGGGGGGACTAGCGGGATTGATGAGCAGTTCTTC. Based on the CDR3 plus reference TRBV28 and TRBJ2-1, the full variable domain is DVKVTQSSRYLVKRTGEKVFLECVQDMDHENMFWYRQDPGLGLRLIYFSYDVKMKEKGDIPEGYSVSREKKERFSLILESASTNQTSMYLCASCRGGTSGIDEQFFGPGTRLTVL.